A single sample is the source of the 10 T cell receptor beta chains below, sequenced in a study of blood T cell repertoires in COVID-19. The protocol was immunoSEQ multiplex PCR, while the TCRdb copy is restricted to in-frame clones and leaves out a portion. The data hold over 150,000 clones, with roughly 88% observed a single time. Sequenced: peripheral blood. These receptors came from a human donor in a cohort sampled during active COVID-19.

The CDR3 DNA follows: TGTGCCAGCAGTTACGGCAGCGGGAGGGCTTTGTACGAGCAGTACTTC. The encoded protein is CASSYGSGRALYEQYF. The V and J genes are TRBV6-2 or TRBV6-3 and TRBJ2-7; TRBD2 aligns across 10 bases. Germline V lookup: CDR1 MNHEY, CDR2 SVGEGT. The CDR3 consists of 16 residues. Trimming took 2 bases from V and 4 from J; bases not matched to a gene: 8.

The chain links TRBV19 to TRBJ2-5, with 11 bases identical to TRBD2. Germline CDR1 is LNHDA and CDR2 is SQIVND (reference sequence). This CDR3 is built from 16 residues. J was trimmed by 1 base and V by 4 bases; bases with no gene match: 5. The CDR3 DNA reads TGTGCCAGTAGTAAGACTAGCGGGACGATCCAAGAGACCCAGTACTTC. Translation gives CASSKTSGTIQETQYF.

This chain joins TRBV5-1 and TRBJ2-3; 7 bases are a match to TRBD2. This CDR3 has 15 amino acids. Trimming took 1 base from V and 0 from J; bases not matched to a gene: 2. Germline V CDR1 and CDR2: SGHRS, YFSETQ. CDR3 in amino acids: CASSLSGTSTDTQYF. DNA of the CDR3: TGCGCCAGCAGCTTGAGCGGGACTAGCACAGATACGCAGTATTTT.

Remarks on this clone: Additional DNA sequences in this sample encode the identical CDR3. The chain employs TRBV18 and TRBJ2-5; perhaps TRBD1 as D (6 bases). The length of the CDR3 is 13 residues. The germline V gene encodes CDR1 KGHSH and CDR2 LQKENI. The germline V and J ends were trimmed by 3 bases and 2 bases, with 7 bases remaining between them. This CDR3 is CASSPTGQETQYF. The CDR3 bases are TGTGCCAGCTCACCTACAGGGCAAGAGACCCAGTACTTC. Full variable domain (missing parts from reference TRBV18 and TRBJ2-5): NAGVMQNPRHLVRRRGQEARLRCSPMKGHSHVYWYRQLPEEGLKFMVYLQKENIIDESGMPKERFSAEFPKEGPSILRIQQVVRGDSAAYFCASSPTGQETQYFGPGTRLLVL.

The CDR3 sequence: CASSALAGLSSYNEQFF. In DNA, the CDR3 is TGTGCCAGCAGTGCGCTAGCGGGACTGAGCTCCTACAATGAGCAGTTCTTC. The rearrangement links TRBV27 to TRBJ2-1; 9 positions agree with TRBD2. Germline V gives CDR1 MNHEY, CDR2 SMNVEV (reference sequence). The ends lost 5 bases at V and 0 bases at J; junction bases unmatched: 8. The CDR3 runs 17 residues.

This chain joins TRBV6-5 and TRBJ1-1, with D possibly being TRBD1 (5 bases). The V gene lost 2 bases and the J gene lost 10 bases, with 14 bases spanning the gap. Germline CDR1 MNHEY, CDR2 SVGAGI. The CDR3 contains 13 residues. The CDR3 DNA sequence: TGTGCCAGCAGTTACAGGGGAGGCGGTGGAGCTTTCTTT. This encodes CASSYRGGGGAFF.

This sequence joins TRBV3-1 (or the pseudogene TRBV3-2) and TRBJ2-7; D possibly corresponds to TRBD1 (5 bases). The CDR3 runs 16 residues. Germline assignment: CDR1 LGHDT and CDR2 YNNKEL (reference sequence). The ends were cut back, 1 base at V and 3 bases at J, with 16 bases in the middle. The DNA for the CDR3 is TGTGCCAGCAGCCAAGTCGGCGGCAGGACAAACTACGAGCAGTACTTC. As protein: CASSQVGGRTNYEQYF.

The CDR3 sequence is CASYPGGTLYEQYF. As DNA, the CDR3 is TGTGCCAGCTATCCCGGGGGGACCCTTTACGAGCAGTACTTC. This chain connects TRBV6-5 to TRBJ2-7; 7 positions match TRBD2. The CDR3 loop spans 14 amino acids. The germline gives CDR1 MNHEY, CDR2 SVGAGI. J was trimmed by 4 bases and V by 8 bases; bases with no gene match: 11.

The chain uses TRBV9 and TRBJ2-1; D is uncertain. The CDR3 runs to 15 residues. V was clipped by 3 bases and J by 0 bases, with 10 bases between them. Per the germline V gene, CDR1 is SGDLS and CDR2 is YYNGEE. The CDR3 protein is CASSGFFGSYNEQFF. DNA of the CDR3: TGTGCCAGCAGCGGCTTCTTCGGCTCCTACAATGAGCAGTTCTTC.

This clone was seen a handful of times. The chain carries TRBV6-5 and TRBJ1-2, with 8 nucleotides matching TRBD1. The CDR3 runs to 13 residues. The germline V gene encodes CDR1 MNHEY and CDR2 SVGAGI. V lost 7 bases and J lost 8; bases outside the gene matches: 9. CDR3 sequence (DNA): TGTGCCAGCAATTCGGGACAGGCGGGGGGCTACACCTTC. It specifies CASNSGQAGGYTF.